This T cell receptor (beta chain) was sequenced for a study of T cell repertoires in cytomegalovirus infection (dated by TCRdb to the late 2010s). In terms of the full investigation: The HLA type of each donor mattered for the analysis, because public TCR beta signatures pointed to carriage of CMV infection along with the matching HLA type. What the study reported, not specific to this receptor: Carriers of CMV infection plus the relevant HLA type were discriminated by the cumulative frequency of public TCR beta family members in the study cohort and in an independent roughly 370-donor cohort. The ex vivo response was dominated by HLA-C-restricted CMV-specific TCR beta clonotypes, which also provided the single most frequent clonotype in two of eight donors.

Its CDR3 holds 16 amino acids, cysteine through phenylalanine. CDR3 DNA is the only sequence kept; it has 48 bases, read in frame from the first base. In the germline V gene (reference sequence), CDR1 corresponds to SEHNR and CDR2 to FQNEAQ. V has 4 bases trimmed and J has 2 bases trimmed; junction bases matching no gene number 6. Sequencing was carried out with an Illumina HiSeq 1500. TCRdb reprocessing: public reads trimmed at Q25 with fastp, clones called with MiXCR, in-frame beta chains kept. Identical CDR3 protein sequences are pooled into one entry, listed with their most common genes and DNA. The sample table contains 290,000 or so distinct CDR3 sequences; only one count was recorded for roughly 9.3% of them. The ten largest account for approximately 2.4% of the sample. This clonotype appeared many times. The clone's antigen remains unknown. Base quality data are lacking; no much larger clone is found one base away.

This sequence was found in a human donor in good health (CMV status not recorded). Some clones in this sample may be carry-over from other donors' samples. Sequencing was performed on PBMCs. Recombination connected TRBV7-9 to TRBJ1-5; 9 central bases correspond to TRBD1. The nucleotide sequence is TGTGCCAGCAGCTCTGGGGACAGGGCGGGCAATCAGCCCCAGCATTTT. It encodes CASSSGDRAGNQPQHF.